These 10 T cell receptor beta chains share one sample of origin, sequenced in a study of blood T cell repertoires in COVID-19. Repertoires were generated with immunoSEQ multiplex PCR, while TCRdb's copy carries only in-frame clones and drops some. The sample yields about 140,000 clones, about 80% seen once. Sequences were obtained from peripheral blood. These TCRs come from an older woman with acute or convalescent COVID-19.

This rearrangement joins TRBV9 to TRBJ2-7; D uncertain. CDR3 length equals 10 residues. V was shortened by 7 bases and J by 6 bases, with 8 bases between the two germline ends. Germline-derived CDR1 and CDR2 are SGDLS and YYNGEE. CDR3 coding DNA: TGTGCCAGCGCCCGGTGCGAGCAGTACTTC. Its protein product is CASARCEQYF. The full variable domain, completed using reference TRBV9 and TRBJ2-7, is DSGVTQTPKHLITATGQRVTLRCSPRSGDLSVYWYQQSLDQGLQFLIQYYNGEERAKGNILERFSAQQFPDLHSELNLSSLELGDSALYFCASARCEQYFGPGTRLTVT.

V usage is TRBV5-5 and J usage is TRBJ1-5, with 8 bases aligning to TRBD1. J gave up 0 bases and V 4 bases, and 6 bases lay outside the gene matches. The length of the CDR3 is 16 residues. Germline CDR1 reads SGHKS; CDR2 reads YYEKEE (reference sequence). The CDR3 coding sequence is TGTGCCAGCAGCCGACTGACAGGGGATAGCAATCAGCCCCAGCATTTT. Translation: CASSRLTGDSNQPQHF.

The gene calls are TRBV7-2 and TRBJ1-1; no clear D gene. With 2 bases removed from V and 3 bases from J, the gap between germline ends came to 10 bases. CDR3 size: 14 residues. Per the germline V gene, CDR1 is SGHTA and CDR2 is FQGNSA. In DNA, the CDR3 is TGTGCCAGCAGCTTAAATAGCAGATACACTGAAGCTTTCTTT. Amino acids: CASSLNSRYTEAFF.

This chain joins TRBV9 and TRBJ2-7; tentative D call: TRBD2 (5 bases). The CDR3 loop spans 15 amino acids. Trimming removed 0 bases from V and 6 bases from J, with 16 bases in between. CDR1 is SGDLS and CDR2 is YYNGEE in the germline V gene. Here the CDR3 reads CASSVEGGSTGEQYF. As DNA, the CDR3 is TGTGCCAGCAGCGTAGAAGGCGGGTCCACTGGCGAGCAGTACTTC.

The DNA for the CDR3 is TGTGCCAGCAGTGATCCGGGACTAGCGGGAGATGGGGAGCTGTTTTTT. Its protein product is CASSDPGLAGDGELFF. The chain recombines TRBV25-1 with TRBJ2-2, with 14 nucleotides matching TRBD2. Trimming at V came to 3 bases and at J to 8 bases, leaving 5 bases not matched to a gene. This CDR3 is built from 16 residues. Germline loops: CDR1 MGHDK, CDR2 SYGVNS.

The chain couples TRBV6-5 to TRBJ2-2, with D possibly being TRBD2 (6 bases). The CDR3 runs to 15 residues. Trimming took off 2 bases at V and 0 bases at J, with 7 bases between the two ends. Looked up from germline, CDR1 is MNHEY and CDR2 is SVGAGI. This CDR3 reads CASSYGTANTGELFF. Here the CDR3 DNA reads TGTGCCAGCAGTTACGGGACTGCGAACACCGGGGAGCTGTTTTTT.

The genes are TRBV4-3 and TRBJ2-1; the D is unclear. The CDR3 has 16 amino acids. Germline assignment: CDR1 LGHNA and CDR2 YSLEER. The germline V and J ends were trimmed by 1 base and 0 bases, with 10 bases remaining between them. The CDR3 DNA sequence: TGCGCCAGCAGCCAAGTCCCGGCAGGCTCCTACAATGAGCAGTTCTTC. This gives the protein CASSQVPAGSYNEQFF.

The chain combines TRBV24-1 with TRBJ1-5; 7 positions agree with TRBD1. The CDR3 sequence is 16 residues long. Trimming cost V 4 bases and J 4 bases; bases outside gene matches: 9. Germline V lookup: CDR1 KGHDR, CDR2 SFDVKD. Here the CDR3 DNA reads TGTGCCACCAGTGACTCACAGGGGTCGGTGAATCAGCCCCAGCATTTT. Translation gives CATSDSQGSVNQPQHF.

This rearrangement joins TRBV9 to TRBJ2-5; possibly TRBD1 for D (6 bases). Looked up from germline, CDR1 is SGDLS and CDR2 is YYNGEE. The CDR3 is 13 residues long. Trimming removed 0 bases from V and 9 bases from J, with 12 bases in between. The CDR3 region has the DNA TGTGCCAGCAGCGTAGGACAGGCTGAGGCCCAGTACTTC. Amino acids: CASSVGQAEAQYF.

This clone was found a few times. The chain has TRBV7-2 and TRBJ1-2; D may be TRBD1 (6 bases). From germline, CDR1 is SGHTA and CDR2 FQGNSA. V lost 1 base and J 7 bases, leaving 10 bases between the germline ends. This CDR3 comprises 13 residues. The CDR3 is CASSLDRDRGYTF. In DNA form, the CDR3 reads TGTGCCAGCAGCTTAGACAGGGACCGTGGCTACACCTTC. Full variable domain (remainder filled in from reference TRBV7-2 and TRBJ1-2): GAGVSQSPSNKVTEKGKDVELRCDPISGHTALYWYRQSLGQGLEFLIYFQGNSAPDKSGLPSDRFSAERTGGSVSTLTIQRTQQEDSAVYLCASSLDRDRGYTFGSGTRLTVV.